The rows below give T cell receptor beta chains drawn from one sample of a study of regulatory T cells in long-lasting Graves disease. One entry per CDR3 protein, called by TCRdb with MiXCR from the multiplex PCR reads. The table has approximately 350,000 distinct CDR3 sequences, 15% to 20% seen once. These data also formed part of another study, on T cells in Graves' hyperthyroidism and ophthalmopathy.

The input for sequencing was peripheral blood mononuclear cells (PBMCs), taken at new diagnosis, from a patient treated with antithyroid drugs. All receptors come from a woman younger than 35 with Graves disease. CDR3s include the opening cysteine and the closing phenylalanine or tryptophan. The D gene is left open where the match is weak. Only part of the rows carry a size: once, few, many, or a class if the clone is expanded.

TRBV27	.	TRBJ2-1	many	CASSLGTAGNEQFF	TGTGCCAGCAGTTTAGGGACAGCGGGCAATGAGCAGTTCTTC
TRBV6-1	.	TRBJ1-3	many	CASSMTVSGNTIYF	TGTGCCAGCAGTATGACAGTCTCTGGAAACACCATATATTTT
TRBV3-1	.	TRBJ2-3	.	CASSHQPVTDTQYF	TGTGCCAGCAGCCATCAACCGGTCACAGATACGCAGTATTTT
TRBV4-1	.	TRBJ2-7	.	CAGSQNMRGEYEQYF	TGCGCCGGCAGCCAAAATATGAGGGGAGAGTACGAGCAGTACTTC
TRBV7-2	.	TRBJ1-5	few	CASSPGVSNQPQHF	TGTGCCAGCAGCCCAGGGGTTAGCAATCAGCCCCAGCATTTT
TRBV19	.	TRBJ1-1	few	CASSPWTRDTEAFF	TGTGCCAGTAGTCCCTGGACCAGGGACACTGAAGCTTTCTTT
TRBV27	.	TRBJ2-7	few	CASSPEGGDEQYF	TGTGCCAGCAGTCCGGAGGGGGGGGACGAGCAGTACTTC
TRBV6-1	TRBD1	TRBJ1-6	few	CASTLIFGRGNSPLHF	TGTGCCAGCACCTTAATCTTCGGCAGGGGGAATTCACCCCTCCACTTT
TRBV7-9	TRBD2	TRBJ2-1	few	CASSWTSGSNEQFF	TGTGCCAGCAGCTGGACTAGCGGGAGCAATGAGCAGTTCTTC
TRBV10-3	.	TRBJ1-1	many	CAIYPGSGYTEAFF	TGTGCCATCTACCCGGGCAGTGGATACACTGAAGCTTTCTTT
TRBV7-9	.	TRBJ2-3	many	CASNRVAGPADTQYF	TGTGCCAGCAATAGGGTCGCGGGTCCCGCCGATACGCAGTATTTT
TRBV11-1	.	TRBJ1-1	many	CASSLAVGLAFF	TGTGCCAGCAGCTTAGCCGTGGGGTTGGCTTTCTTT
TRBV6-2/TRBV6-3	.	TRBJ2-3	many	CAISLARTDTQYF	TGTGCCATCTCACTAGCACGCACAGATACGCAGTATTTT
TRBV7-3	.	TRBJ2-2	.	CASSLRGQWQSNTGELFF	TGTGCCAGCAGCTTAAGGGGTCAGTGGCAGTCGAACACCGGGGAGCTGTTTTTT
TRBV7-9	TRBD2	TRBJ2-1	many	CASSPIAGQRYNEQFF	TGTGCCAGCAGCCCAATAGCGGGACAAAGGTACAATGAGCAGTTCTTC
TRBV7-2	.	TRBJ2-7	many	CASSIPELAVYEQYF	TGTGCCAGCAGCATTCCCGAGTTAGCGGTGTACGAGCAGTACTTC
TRBV28	.	TRBJ1-5	many	CASSGVVNQPQHF	TGTGCCAGCAGTGGGGTAGTCAATCAGCCCCAGCATTTT
TRBV28	TRBD2	TRBJ2-3	many	CASSPERGRTDTQYF	TGTGCCAGCAGTCCTGAGCGGGGGCGCACAGATACGCAGTATTTT
TRBV29-1	.	TRBJ2-2	.	CSVGISNTGELFF	TGCAGCGTTGGGATTTCTAACACCGGGGAGCTGTTTTTT
TRBV12-3/TRBV12-4	TRBD2	TRBJ2-1	.	CASRPRTGTSGFYNEQFF	TGTGCCAGCAGACCGAGGACCGGGACTAGCGGATTCTACAATGAGCAGTTCTTC
TRBV5-4	.	TRBJ2-1	few	CASSAFVVSTAYSYNEQFF	TGTGCCAGCAGCGCTTTCGTTGTTAGTACAGCCTACTCCTACAATGAGCAGTTCTTC
TRBV20-1	TRBD2	TRBJ2-2	many	CSARVAGSNTGELFF	TGCAGTGCTAGGGTAGCGGGATCGAACACCGGGGAGCTGTTTTTT
TRBV30	TRBD2	TRBJ2-7	many	CAWSLTSGGYEQYF	TGTGCCTGGAGCCTTACTAGCGGGGGTTACGAGCAGTACTTC
TRBV24-1	.	TRBJ2-6	few	CATSTGRPASGANVLTF	TGTGCCACCAGCACGGGACGACCCGCCTCTGGGGCCAACGTCCTGACTTTC
TRBV3-1	.	TRBJ2-7	many	CASSHFRATYEQYF	TGTGCCAGCAGCCATTTCAGGGCGACGTACGAGCAGTACTTC
TRBV2	.	TRBJ1-4	.	CASSEWGSNEKLFF	TGTGCCAGCAGTGAATGGGGTTCGAATGAAAAACTGTTTTTT
TRBV28	.	TRBJ1-1	.	CASSFRGVGTEAFF	TGTGCCAGCAGTTTCAGGGGCGTTGGTACTGAAGCTTTCTTT
TRBV7-9	TRBD2	TRBJ2-1	few	CASSSWTSAKLIQQFF	TGTGCCAGCAGCTCCTGGACTAGCGCGAAATTAATACAGCAGTTCTTC
TRBV12-5	TRBD2	TRBJ2-1	few	CASGFSLAGVTYNEQFF	TGTGCTAGTGGTTTCTCTCTAGCGGGAGTAACCTACAATGAGCAGTTCTTC
TRBV2	.	TRBJ2-7	many	CASSPRQFWSSYEQYF	TGTGCCAGCAGTCCTCGTCAGTTTTGGAGCTCCTACGAGCAGTACTTC
TRBV7-9	TRBD1	TRBJ2-6	.	CASSRTGGFGGSGANVLTF	TGTGCCAGCAGCCGAACAGGGGGCTTCGGCGGCTCTGGGGCCAACGTCCTGACTTTC
TRBV20-1	.	TRBJ2-7	many	CSARQDAYEQYF	TGCAGTGCCAGGCAGGACGCCTACGAGCAGTACTTC
TRBV12-3/TRBV12-4	TRBD1	TRBJ1-4	few	CASSGDRGLEKLFF	TGTGCCAGCAGTGGGGACAGGGGTTTAGAAAAACTGTTTTTT
TRBV6-1	TRBD1	TRBJ1-3	few	CASSPNRGAGNTIYF	TGTGCCAGCAGTCCTAACAGGGGTGCGGGAAACACCATATATTTT
TRBV5-1	TRBD1	TRBJ1-5	many	CASSLRTGDQPQHF	TGCGCCAGCAGCTTACGGACAGGGGATCAGCCCCAGCATTTT
TRBV19	.	TRBJ2-1	.	CASNGGGHNEQFF	TGTGCCAGTAATGGGGGGGGCCACAATGAGCAGTTCTTC
TRBV5-1	.	TRBJ1-1	many	CASSPPVGRVAFF	TGCGCCAGCAGCCCGCCTGTGGGGCGGGTAGCTTTCTTT
TRBV28	.	TRBJ1-5	many	CASSLAGLGVLQPQHF	TGTGCCAGCAGTTTGGCGGGACTTGGCGTATTACAGCCCCAGCATTTT
TRBV14	.	TRBJ2-1	many	CASSDRSSYNEQFF	TGTGCCAGCAGCGACAGGAGCTCCTACAATGAGCAGTTCTTC
TRBV20-1	.	TRBJ1-5	many	CSARAEGGRQPQHF	TGCAGTGCTAGAGCTGAGGGAGGGCGCCAGCCCCAGCATTTT
TRBV7-9	.	TRBJ2-3	.	CASSPTGSGADTQYF	TGTGCCAGCAGCCCTACGGGTTCCGGGGCAGATACGCAGTATTTT
TRBV5-1	.	TRBJ2-7	many	CASSPMDRVYEQYF	TGCGCCAGCAGCCCAATGGACAGAGTCTACGAGCAGTACTTC
TRBV20-1	TRBD2	TRBJ2-5	many	CSARVSGRWDQYF	TGCAGTGCTAGAGTTAGCGGGAGGTGGGACCAGTACTTC
TRBV4-2	.	TRBJ1-2	.	CASSQDGGGVNYGYTF	TGTGCCAGCAGCCAAGATGGAGGGGGGGTAAACTATGGCTACACCTTC
TRBV11-2	.	TRBJ2-1	.	CASSPPGEGYNEQFF	TGTGCCAGCAGCCCCCCGGGAGAGGGGTACAATGAGCAGTTCTTC
TRBV6-2/TRBV6-3	.	TRBJ1-1	few	CASSGAVGGRGTEAFF	TGTGCCAGCAGTGGGGCTGTGGGCGGGAGGGGCACTGAAGCTTTCTTT
TRBV7-8	TRBD2	TRBJ2-1	.	CASASRGGLNEQFF	TGTGCCAGCGCCTCGCGGGGGGGGTTAAATGAGCAGTTCTTC
TRBV12-3/TRBV12-4	.	TRBJ2-7	many	CASSFNPQGSEQYF	TGTGCCAGCAGTTTCAACCCACAGGGTTCCGAGCAGTACTTC
TRBV2	.	TRBJ2-3	many	CASSERGYSVDTQYF	TGTGCCAGCAGTGAACGGGGGTACAGCGTAGATACGCAGTATTTT
TRBV5-5	.	TRBJ2-1	many	CASSQVGVQGEQFF	TGTGCCAGCAGCCAAGTCGGCGTGCAAGGGGAGCAGTTCTTC
TRBV24-1	.	TRBJ2-3	few	CATSAGTRTDTQYF	TGTGCCACCAGTGCCGGGACGCGCACAGATACGCAGTATTTT
TRBV25-1	TRBD1	TRBJ1-1	.	CASSDAAGGDTEAFF	TGTGCCAGCAGTGACGCCGCAGGGGGTGACACTGAAGCTTTCTTT
TRBV28	.	TRBJ1-2	many	CASTEGVGYGYTF	TGTGCCAGCACTGAAGGCGTGGGCTATGGCTACACCTTC
TRBV6-2/TRBV6-3	TRBD1	TRBJ2-7	few	CASSYSGQVNEQYF	TGTGCCAGCAGTTACTCGGGACAGGTCAACGAGCAGTACTTC
TRBV5-5	TRBD2	TRBJ2-3	few	CASSPSSGGASTDTQYF	TGTGCCAGCAGCCCTTCTAGCGGGGGGGCTAGCACAGATACGCAGTATTTT
TRBV20-1	TRBD1	TRBJ2-7	many	CSVRQGPTYEQYF	TGCAGTGTTCGACAGGGTCCTACCTACGAGCAGTACTTC
TRBV7-2	.	TRBJ2-3	once	CASSLVTGVPDTQYF	TGTGCCAGCAGCTTGGTAACGGGGGTCCCAGATACGCAGTATTTT
TRBV5-6	TRBD2	TRBJ2-2	.	CASSSSGSRTGELFF	TGTGCCAGCAGCTCGAGCGGGAGTCGGACCGGGGAGCTGTTTTTT